This TCR beta chain comes out of a study of identical twins. This clonotype came up a few times. This CDR3 is 15 amino acids long. V lost 3 bases and J lost 4; bases outside the gene matches: 1. Looked up from germline, CDR1 is ENHRY and CDR2 is SYGVKD. A single record per CDR3 protein comes from TCRdb applying MiXCR to the 5' RACE reads. The sample contains fewer than 900,000 distinct CDR3 sequences, around 20% of which appear only once. The sample was also linked to a second study, of T cells expressing NK-cell markers. From that report: These clonotypes also led the CD3+CD56-NKG2C+ fraction in several donors. Expanded clones of NKG2C+ T cells had an unclear HCMV specificity.

The chain uses TRBV10-3 and TRBJ2-1; TRBD2 matches 12 bases. Sequencing was carried out using PBMCs. The sequence was collected from a woman between 18 and 29 years old in good health. The CDR3 sequence is CAISEGTSGYNEQFF. CDR3 in DNA: TGTGCCATCAGTGAAGGGACTAGCGGGTACAATGAGCAGTTCTTC.